The entry below gives a single TCR beta chain sequence along with its context. Its matching antigen is unknown. Assay: immunoSEQ multiplex PCR; the TCRdb copy retains only in-frame clones and omits some. The sample has about 280,000 clones, approximately 83% seen once. The data were taken from a study of cytomegalovirus exposure and HLA in healthy donors. The overall study: The 120 validation repertoires were produced on the same platform as the 650 or so repertoires of the first cohort. This was reported in a later analysis. Study-wide results and limits: One later analysis, an examination of the 120 validation repertoires, found that first-cohort TCR clusters tended to co-occur in them. Both high specificity and high sensitivity reportedly marked the classifier's diagnosis of cytomegalovirus status. The study labeled about 160 TCR beta chains cytomegalovirus-associated.

The CDR3 length is 16 residues. The junction had 6 bases not matched to a gene; V was cut back by 1 base and J by 2 bases. CDR1 and CDR2 from the germline V gene are SGDLS and YYNGEE. The chain couples TRBV9 to TRBJ2-3; 8 bases are shared with TRBD2. The clonotype comes from a woman between 18 and 30 years old in good health and CMV-seronegative. The sequenced sample consisted of PBMCs. The CDR3 loop reads CASSVFAGGVTDTQYF. The CDR3 nucleotides read TGTGCCAGCAGCGTATTCGCGGGGGGTGTCACAGATACGCAGTATTTT.